The 30 T cell receptor beta chains reported below all come from one sample, sequenced in a study of T cell repertoires in ileal Crohn's disease. The time point was: neoterminal ileum biopsy at postoperative endoscopy, about 6 months after surgery. The repertoire was sequenced with immunoSEQ multiplex PCR; TCRdb's copy has only in-frame clones and lacks some. The data contain 55,000 to 65,000 clones, approximately 88% of them singletons. The sequenced sample consisted of ileal tissue. Receptors originate from an adult with Crohn's disease.

The gene calls are TRBV11-3 and TRBJ2-3; 8 positions match TRBD1. The CDR3 spans 16 residues. The V and J ends lost 5 bases and 4 bases, in that order; junction bases with no gene match: 11. Germline CDR1 reads SGHNT; CDR2 reads YENEEA. The CDR3 coding sequence is TGTGCCAGCAGCCCGGGGCAGGGGGCCCGGTCAGATACGCAGTATTTT. Protein product: CASSPGQGARSDTQYF. The whole variable domain, filled in from reference TRBV11-3 and TRBJ2-3, reads EAGVVQSPRYKIIEKKQPVAFWCNPISGHNTLYWYLQNLGQGPELLIRYENEEAVDDSQLPKDRFSAERLKGVDSTLKIQPAELGDSAVYLCASSPGQGARSDTQYFGPGTRLTVL.

The chain is built from TRBV28 and TRBJ1-2; possibly TRBD1 for D (6 bases). The germline V and J ends were trimmed by 3 bases and 4 bases, with 12 bases remaining between them. The V gene's germline CDR1 is MDHEN and CDR2 SYDVKM. The CDR3 is 14 residues long. In DNA form, the CDR3 reads TGTGCCAGCAGTTTCGGTGACAGGAGCTATGGCTACACCTTC. Its protein is CASSFGDRSYGYTF.

This rearrangement joins TRBV30 to TRBJ2-2, with 7 bases matching TRBD2. Per the germline V gene, CDR1 is GTSNPN and CDR2 is SVGIG (reference sequence). With V trimmed by 3 bases and J by 3 bases, 1 base remained unmatched. This CDR3 is 13 amino acids long. For the CDR3, the DNA is TGTGCCTGGAGCGGGAGGCACACCGGGGAGCTGTTTTTT. This gives the protein CAWSGRHTGELFF.

The chain combines TRBV5-4 with TRBJ1-5, with a possible D match to TRBD1 (5 bases). Germline lookup yields CDR1 SGHNT and CDR2 YYREEE (reference sequence). The CDR3 spans 15 residues. V lost 0 bases and J 3 bases, leaving 10 bases between the germline ends. CDR3 in amino acids: CASSLGTGTNQPQHF. CDR3 DNA sequence: TGTGCCAGCAGCTTGGGTACAGGTACCAATCAGCCCCAGCATTTT.

The rearrangement joins TRBV4-1 to TRBJ2-5; 13 nucleotides line up with TRBD2. Germline CDR1 is MGHRA and CDR2 is YSYEKL. CDR3 length: 16 residues. V was pared by 4 bases and J by 2 bases, with 4 bases of the junction left unmatched. The CDR3 loop is CASSLRLAGGQETQYF. In nucleotides, the CDR3 is TGCGCCAGCAGCCTCCGACTAGCGGGGGGACAAGAGACCCAGTACTTC.

This clone has a handful of counts. The chain is built from TRBV10-3 and TRBJ2-2, with TRBD2 matching 8 bases. The CDR3 spans 13 residues. Germline V gives CDR1 ENHRY, CDR2 SYGVKD. V shed 10 bases, J shed 7 bases, and the junction held 8 bases outside the gene matches. The CDR3: CATQAGAGGELFF. In DNA, the CDR3 is TGTGCCACCCAAGCGGGAGCGGGCGGGGAGCTGTTTTTT.

This chain uses TRBV4-2 with TRBJ1-3, with 9 bases lining up with TRBD1. Germline loops: CDR1 LGHNA, CDR2 YNFKEQ. V lost 2 bases to trimming and J lost 4 bases; unmatched junction nucleotides: 9. CDR3 length equals 17 residues. Here the CDR3 reads CASSQTGTGSRGNTIYF. Here the CDR3 DNA reads TGTGCCAGCAGCCAAACCGGGACAGGGAGTCGAGGAAACACCATATATTTT.

V is TRBV19 and J is TRBJ1-5; the match to TRBD1 covers 10 bases. Germline V gene data show CDR1 as LNHDA and CDR2 as SQIVND (reference sequence). The ends lost 5 bases at V and 7 bases at J; junction bases unmatched: 11. There are 16 residues in the CDR3. CDR3 DNA: TGTGCCAGTAGTCTCACATCCGGGACAGGGGTACAGCCCCAGCATTTT. Translated: CASSLTSGTGVQPQHF.

The V call is TRBV5-1, the J call TRBJ1-3, with D possibly being TRBD1 (6 bases). V was pared by 2 bases and J by 4 bases, with 7 bases between. The CDR3 sequence is 13 residues long. Germline CDR1 is SGHRS and CDR2 is YFSETQ. The CDR3 reads CASSLGQGNTIYF. The DNA of the CDR3 is TGCGCCAGCAGCTTAGGACAGGGAAACACCATATATTTT.

The chain carries TRBV29-1 and TRBJ2-7; 9 bases line up with TRBD2. The CDR3 is made up of 13 amino acids. V was pared by 2 bases and J by 1 base, with 0 bases of the junction left unmatched. Germline assignment: CDR1 SQVTM and CDR2 ANQGSEA. CDR3 amino acids: CSVELAGSYEQYV. The CDR3 nucleotides are TGCAGCGTTGAACTAGCGGGGTCCTACGAGCAGTACGTC.

The rearrangement links TRBV6-5 to TRBJ1-1, with D maybe TRBD1 (5 bases). V lost 6 bases, J lost 8 bases, and 10 bases lay in between. The CDR3 runs 11 residues. CDR1 is MNHEY, CDR2 SVGAGI, per germline. The CDR3 spells CASSHTGEAFF. As DNA, the CDR3 is TGTGCCAGCAGCCATACAGGAGAAGCTTTCTTT.

The chain carries TRBV14 and TRBJ1-1; 11 positions agree with TRBD1. Trimming cost V 4 bases and J 7 bases; bases outside gene matches: 5. The CDR3 is 14 residues long. Germline assignment: CDR1 SGHDN and CDR2 FVKESK. Here the CDR3 DNA reads TGTGCCAGCAGCCCGGGACAGGGGGTGTTTGAAGCTTTCTTT. It codes for CASSPGQGVFEAFF.

The chain is built from TRBV27 and TRBJ1-2, with D uncertain. Germline loops: CDR1 MNHEY, CDR2 SMNVEV (reference sequence). Trimming took 5 bases from V and 11 from J, leaving 18 bases between them. The length of the CDR3 is 13 residues. This CDR3 is CASSLGGGSLYTF. The CDR3 DNA reads as TGTGCCAGCAGTCTAGGCGGAGGCAGCCTATACACCTTC.

In DNA, the CDR3 is TGTGCCAGCAGCTTAGCTGGGGGCGCGGGCTCCTACGAGCAGTACTTC. Amino acid sequence: CASSLAGGAGSYEQYF. The chain recombines TRBV11-3 with TRBJ2-7; a possible D gene is TRBD1 (6 bases). V lost 1 base and J 0 bases, leaving 13 bases between the germline ends. The CDR3 contains 16 residues. Germline V gene data show CDR1 as SGHNT and CDR2 as YENEEA.

This rearrangement joins TRBV7-2 to TRBJ2-3, with D possibly TRBD2 on 5 matching bases. CDR1 SGHTA and CDR2 FQGNSA come from the germline V gene. V was cut by 2 bases and J by 2 bases, with 11 bases left in between. The CDR3 length is 15 residues. CDR3 loop: CASSLTRQNTDTQYF. DNA for the CDR3: TGTGCCAGCAGCTTAACTAGGCAGAACACAGATACGCAGTATTTT. Supplemented by reference TRBV7-2 and TRBJ2-3, the full variable domain reads GAGVSQSPSNKVTEKGKDVELRCDPISGHTALYWYRQSLGQGLEFLIYFQGNSAPDKSGLPSDRFSAERTGGSVSTLTIQRTQQEDSAVYLCASSLTRQNTDTQYFGPGTRLTVL.

CDR3 DNA sequence: TGCGCCAGCAGCCAGACCGACAGGACTTGGGGTGAAGCTTTCTTT. This encodes CASSQTDRTWGEAFF. This chain connects TRBV4-3 to TRBJ1-1, with D perhaps matching TRBD1 (6 bases). The germline V gene has CDR1 LGHNA and CDR2 YSLEER. This CDR3 contains 15 residues. Trimming removed 3 bases from V and 7 bases from J, with 18 bases in between.

The rearrangement uses TRBV19 and TRBJ1-2; D unresolved. Germline-derived CDR1 and CDR2 are LNHDA and SQIVND (reference sequence). V lost 4 bases, J lost 10 bases, and 13 bases lay in between. This CDR3 comprises 12 residues. The CDR3 spells CASSKDLYYYTF. CDR3 DNA sequence: TGTGCCAGTAGTAAGGACTTGTACTACTACACCTTC.

J is TRBJ2-2 and V is TRBV18; tentative D call: TRBD1 (5 bases). This CDR3 region has 15 residues. The V gene lost 1 base and the J gene lost 6 bases, with 12 bases spanning the gap. Germline V gene data show CDR1 as KGHSH and CDR2 as LQKENI. CDR3 bases: TGTGCCAGCTCACCACGGCAGGGCGACGCCGGGGAGCTGTTTTTT. Its protein product is CASSPRQGDAGELFF. The full variable domain, rest sourced from reference TRBV18 and TRBJ2-2, is NAGVMQNPRHLVRRRGQEARLRCSPMKGHSHVYWYRQLPEEGLKFMVYLQKENIIDESGMPKERFSAEFPKEGPSILRIQQVVRGDSAAYFCASSPRQGDAGELFFGEGSRLTVL.

J is TRBJ2-3 and V is TRBV10-2; 9 nucleotides line up with TRBD2. This CDR3 comprises 14 residues. With V trimmed by 7 bases and J by 3 bases, 5 bases remained unmatched. Germline CDR1 is WSHSY and CDR2 is SAAADI. CDR3 residues: CASKGGRETDTQYF. Written as DNA, the CDR3 is TGCGCCAGCAAAGGCGGGAGGGAAACAGATACGCAGTATTTT.

The J gene is TRBJ2-1, the V gene TRBV7-9; TRBD2 agrees at 7 bases. The CDR3 is made up of 15 amino acids. V gave up 5 bases and J gave up 1 base; unmatched junction bases: 5. Germline V gene data show CDR1 as SEHNR and CDR2 as FQNEAQ (reference sequence). The CDR3 DNA is TGTGCCAGCAGCCGAGCGGGGTTATCCTACAATGAGCAGTTCTTC. Protein sequence: CASSRAGLSYNEQFF.

V is TRBV2 and J is TRBJ1-5, with TRBD1 as a possible D gene (5 bases). The germline V gene encodes CDR1 SNHLY and CDR2 FYNNEI. The CDR3 extends over 14 amino acids. Trimming took off 7 bases at V and 7 bases at J, with 17 bases between the two ends. The DNA of the CDR3 is TGTGCCAGCACCCCTGGGGGGGGTAGACAGCCCCAGCATTTT. Translation: CASTPGGGRQPQHF.

The J gene is TRBJ2-1, the V gene TRBV5-1; tentative D call: TRBD1 (6 bases). Germline V gives CDR1 SGHRS, CDR2 YFSETQ. The CDR3 length is 15 residues. Trimming took 3 bases from V and 6 from J, leaving 16 bases between them. Written as DNA, the CDR3 is TGCGCCAGCAGCTCCCTCGCCAGGGGTAGCAATGAGCAGTTCTTC. Its translation: CASSSLARGSNEQFF.

V and J are TRBV7-2 and TRBJ2-4, with 7 positions matching TRBD1. The length of the CDR3 is 15 residues. After removal of 0 bases from V and 6 bases from J, the junction contained 5 bases not matched to a gene. Germline V gene sequence: CDR1 SGHTA, CDR2 FQGNSA. CDR3 region: CASSLAGRQGNIQYF. CDR3 bases: TGTGCCAGCAGCTTAGCCGGAAGACAGGGAAACATTCAGTACTTC. The full variable domain, rest sourced from reference TRBV7-2 and TRBJ2-4, is GAGVSQSPSNKVTEKGKDVELRCDPISGHTALYWYRQSLGQGLEFLIYFQGNSAPDKSGLPSDRFSAERTGGSVSTLTIQRTQQEDSAVYLCASSLAGRQGNIQYFGAGTRLSVL.

This clone has more than one count but fewer than ten. This sequence joins TRBV14 and TRBJ2-2; tentatively, D is TRBD1 (5 bases). Germline V gives CDR1 SGHDN, CDR2 FVKESK. V was pared by 6 bases and J by 1 base, with 9 bases between. This CDR3 spans 14 amino acids. The CDR3 nucleotides are TGTGCCAGCAGTCAACAGGTGAACACCGGGGAGCTGTTTTTT. Encoded protein: CASSQQVNTGELFF.

The chain recombines TRBV10-1 with TRBJ2-7; TRBD1 matches at 9 bases. The CDR3 covers 16 residues. Germline V CDR1 and CDR2: WNHNN, SYGVQD (reference sequence). V was pared by 0 bases and J by 3 bases, with 6 bases of the junction left unmatched. The chain's CDR3 is CASSESLGQGYYEQYF. In DNA, the CDR3 is TGCGCCAGCAGTGAGTCCCTGGGACAGGGTTACTACGAGCAGTACTTC.

This rearrangement joins TRBV2 to TRBJ2-7; D call uncertain. The CDR3 totals 15 residues. The V and J ends lost 3 bases and 3 bases respectively, with 15 bases between them. CDR1 is SNHLY and CDR2 is FYNNEI in the germline V gene. CDR3 sequence: CASSERIEVYYEQYF. Written as DNA, the CDR3 is TGTGCCAGCAGTGAGCGGATAGAGGTTTACTACGAGCAGTACTTC.

This chain uses TRBV27 with TRBJ2-7; 10 bases line up with TRBD1. The CDR3 length is 15 residues. From germline, CDR1 is MNHEY and CDR2 SMNVEV (reference sequence). The ends lost 11 bases at V and 3 bases at J; junction bases unmatched: 13. CDR3 sequence (DNA): TGTGCCGGCACCTCTAAGGGACAGGGGTACTACGAGCAGTACTTC. Translation gives CAGTSKGQGYYEQYF.

The chain carries TRBV6-1 and TRBJ1-4; the D gene is possibly TRBD1 (5 bases). CDR1 and CDR2 from the germline V gene are MNHNS and SASEGT. Trimming took 8 bases from V and 0 from J, leaving 10 bases between them. The CDR3 sequence is 14 residues long. CDR3 in amino acids: CASGRQTTNEKLFF. CDR3 DNA: TGTGCCAGCGGGCGACAGACAACTAATGAAAAACTGTTTTTT.

This clone was seen a handful of times. This CDR3 reads CASSRLQGSEAFF. The DNA for the CDR3 is TGTGCCAGCAGCCGACTACAGGGAAGTGAAGCTTTCTTT. This chain uses TRBV6-6 with TRBJ1-1; possibly TRBD1 for D (6 bases). The CDR3 spans 13 residues. Germline CDR1 reads MNHNY; CDR2 reads SVGAGI (reference sequence). The V gene lost 6 bases and the J gene lost 7 bases, with 15 bases spanning the gap.

The gene calls are TRBV6-1 and TRBJ1-1; TRBD1 is a possible D gene (6 bases). This CDR3 has 15 amino acids. V lost 1 base, J lost 3 bases, and 12 bases lay in between. Germline V lookup: CDR1 MNHNS, CDR2 SASEGT. DNA of the CDR3: TGTGCCAGCAGTGAAGACACCAGGGGACACACTGAAGCTTTCTTT. Amino acid sequence: CASSEDTRGHTEAFF.